What follows are 8 T cell receptor beta chains derived from one specimen sequenced in a study of shared clonotypes between healthy human individuals. Clones were read by immunoSEQ multiplex PCR, and TCRdb kept only the in-frame ones, dropping some. The data hold about 2.3 million clones, with approximately 93% observed a single time. The sequenced sample consisted of naive CD4+ T cells from PBMCs. The subset is: CD45RA+ positively selected. The receptor set was obtained from a man younger than 35 in good health. Some clones in this sample may be carry-over from other donors' samples.

The chain recombines TRBV29-1 with TRBJ2-5; the match to TRBD1 covers 12 bases. Germline CDR1 and CDR2: SQVTM and ANQGSEA. The CDR3 length is 15 residues. J lost 5 bases, V lost 7 bases, and 11 bases had no gene match. CDR3 DNA sequence: TGCAGCGGAGGGACAGGGGGCGGAGGGACGGAGACCCAGTACTTC. Translating gives CSGGTGGGGTETQYF.

The rearrangement uses TRBV4-2 and TRBJ2-2; D remains ambiguous. CDR3 size: 13 residues. Germline V CDR1 and CDR2: LGHNA, YNFKEQ. Trimming stripped 4 bases from V and 6 bases from J, with 9 bases between. The CDR3 DNA reads TGTGCCAGCAGCCTTATTTCCGCCGGGGAGCTGTTTTTT. The encoded protein is CASSLISAGELFF.

The gene calls are TRBV7-9 and TRBJ2-7; tentatively, D is TRBD1 (5 bases). In germline, CDR1 is SEHNR, CDR2 FQNEAQ (reference sequence). The CDR3 loop spans 13 amino acids. Trimming removed 5 bases from V and 5 bases from J, with 13 bases in between. The CDR3 here is CASSPRTWDEQYF. The CDR3, as DNA: TGTGCCAGCAGCCCGAGGACATGGGACGAGCAGTACTTC.

The rearrangement links TRBV6-1 to TRBJ1-2; 7 nucleotides line up with TRBD1. This CDR3 has 13 amino acids. Germline assignment: CDR1 MNHNS and CDR2 SASEGT. V gave up 7 bases and J gave up 7 bases; unmatched junction bases: 9. As DNA, the CDR3 is TGTGCCAGCAAGAGTCAGGGGGGATTTGGCTACACCTTC. Translating it yields CASKSQGGFGYTF.

The chain combines TRBV5-1 with TRBJ2-7, with 7 bases lining up with TRBD1. Germline trimming cut 3 bases from V and 0 bases from J; bases unmatched to any gene: 6. In germline, CDR1 is SGHRS, CDR2 YFSETQ. The CDR3 extends over 15 amino acids. The CDR3 reads CASSSTGIPSYEQYF. The CDR3 DNA follows: TGCGCCAGCAGCTCGACAGGGATCCCCTCCTACGAGCAGTACTTC.

The chain has TRBV7-9 and TRBJ2-5; a possible D gene is TRBD2 (5 bases). This CDR3 is 13 amino acids long. V lost 5 bases and J lost 5, with 12 bases in between. Per germline, CDR1 SEHNR and CDR2 FQNEAQ (reference sequence). This CDR3 reads CASSPSRMETQYF. The CDR3 nucleotides read TGTGCCAGCAGCCCTAGCCGGATGGAGACCCAGTACTTC.

The rearrangement uses TRBV19 and TRBJ2-1; D may be TRBD2 (10 bases). The CDR3 sequence is 16 residues long. CDR1 and CDR2 (germline): LNHDA, SQIVND (reference sequence). Trimming cost V 5 bases and J 10 bases, with 24 bases left between them. CDR3 in DNA: TGTGCCAGTAGTGCGCCACTAGCGGGACAGGGAAGGGAGCAGTTCTTC. It yields the protein CASSAPLAGQGREQFF.

The genes are TRBV19 and TRBJ2-7; D unclear. CDR1 and CDR2 from the germline V gene are LNHDA and SQIVND (reference sequence). V dropped 6 bases and J dropped 0 bases, with 9 bases sitting between them. This CDR3 has 13 residues. CDR3 sequence reads: CASSLAPSYEQYF. CDR3 in DNA: TGTGCCAGTAGCTTAGCACCCTCCTACGAGCAGTACTTC.